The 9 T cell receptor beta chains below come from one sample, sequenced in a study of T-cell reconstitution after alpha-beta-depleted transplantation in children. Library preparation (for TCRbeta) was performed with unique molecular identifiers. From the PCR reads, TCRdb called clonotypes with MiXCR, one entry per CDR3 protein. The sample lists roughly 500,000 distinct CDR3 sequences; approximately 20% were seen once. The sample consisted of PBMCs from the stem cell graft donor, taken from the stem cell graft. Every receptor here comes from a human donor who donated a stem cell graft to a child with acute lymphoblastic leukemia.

Written as DNA, the CDR3 is TGTGCCAGCAGCTTGGGTCCTGGACAGCGGGCTTTCTTT. Protein product: CASSLGPGQRAFF. This chain connects TRBV5-5 to TRBJ1-1; D is possibly TRBD1 (6 bases). The CDR3 covers 13 residues. Trimming took 0 bases from V and 11 from J, leaving 14 bases between them. Germline V gene sequence: CDR1 SGHKS, CDR2 YYEKEE (reference sequence).

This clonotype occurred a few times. The chain's CDR3 is CASSQVRGGKGGYTF. CDR3 nucleotide sequence: TGTGCCAGCAGCCAAGTAAGAGGAGGGAAAGGGGGCTACACCTTC. The V and J genes are TRBV4-2 and TRBJ1-2; D is uncertain. CDR1 and CDR2 (germline): LGHNA, YNFKEQ. The V end was cut by 1 base, the J end by 8 bases, with 17 bases between. This CDR3 spans 15 amino acids.

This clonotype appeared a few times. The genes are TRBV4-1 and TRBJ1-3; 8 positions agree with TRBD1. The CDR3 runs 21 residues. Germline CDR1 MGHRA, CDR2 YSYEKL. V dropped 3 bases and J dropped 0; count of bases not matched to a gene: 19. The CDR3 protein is CASSHYLPGQVFDSSGNTIYF. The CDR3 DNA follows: TGCGCCAGCAGCCACTATTTGCCGGGACAGGTATTCGATAGCTCTGGAAACACCATATATTTT.

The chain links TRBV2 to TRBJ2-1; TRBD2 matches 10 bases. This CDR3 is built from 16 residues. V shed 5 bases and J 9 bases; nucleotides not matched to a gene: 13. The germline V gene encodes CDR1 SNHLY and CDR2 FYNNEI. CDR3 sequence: CASSPSSSGSKSEQFF. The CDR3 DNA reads TGTGCCAGCAGTCCGTCCTCTAGCGGGAGCAAAAGTGAGCAGTTCTTC.

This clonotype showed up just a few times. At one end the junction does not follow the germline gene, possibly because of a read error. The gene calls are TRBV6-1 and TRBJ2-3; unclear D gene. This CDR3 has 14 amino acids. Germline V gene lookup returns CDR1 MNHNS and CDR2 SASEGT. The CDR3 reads CASTSASGTDTQYF. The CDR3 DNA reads TGTGCCAGCACGTCCGCTTCTGGCACGGATACGCAGTATTTT.

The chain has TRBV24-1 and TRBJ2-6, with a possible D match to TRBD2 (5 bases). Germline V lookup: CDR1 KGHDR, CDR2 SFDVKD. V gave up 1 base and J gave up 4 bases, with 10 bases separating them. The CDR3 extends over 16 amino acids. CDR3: CATSDFVTGGANVLTF. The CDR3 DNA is TGTGCCACCAGTGATTTTGTCACGGGAGGGGCCAACGTCCTGACTTTC.

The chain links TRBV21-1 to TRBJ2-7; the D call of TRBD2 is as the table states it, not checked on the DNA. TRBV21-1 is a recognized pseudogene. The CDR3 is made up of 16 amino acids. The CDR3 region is CASSKGEGRGNYEQYF. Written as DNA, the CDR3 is TGTGCCAGCAGCAAAGGAGAAGGGAGGGGGAACTACGAGCAGTACTTC.

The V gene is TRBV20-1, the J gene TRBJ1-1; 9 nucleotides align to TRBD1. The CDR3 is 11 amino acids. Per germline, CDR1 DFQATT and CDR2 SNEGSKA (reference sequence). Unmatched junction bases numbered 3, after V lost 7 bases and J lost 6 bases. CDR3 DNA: TGCAGTGGGGGACAGGGTCCTGAAGCTTTCTTT. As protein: CSGGQGPEAFF.

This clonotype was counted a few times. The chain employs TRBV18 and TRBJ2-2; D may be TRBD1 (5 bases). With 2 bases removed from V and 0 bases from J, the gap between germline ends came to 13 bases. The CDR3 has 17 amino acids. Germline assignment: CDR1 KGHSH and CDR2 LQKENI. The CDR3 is CASSPSRTGSNTGELFF. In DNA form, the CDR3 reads TGTGCCAGCTCACCAAGTAGAACAGGATCGAACACCGGGGAGCTGTTTTTT.